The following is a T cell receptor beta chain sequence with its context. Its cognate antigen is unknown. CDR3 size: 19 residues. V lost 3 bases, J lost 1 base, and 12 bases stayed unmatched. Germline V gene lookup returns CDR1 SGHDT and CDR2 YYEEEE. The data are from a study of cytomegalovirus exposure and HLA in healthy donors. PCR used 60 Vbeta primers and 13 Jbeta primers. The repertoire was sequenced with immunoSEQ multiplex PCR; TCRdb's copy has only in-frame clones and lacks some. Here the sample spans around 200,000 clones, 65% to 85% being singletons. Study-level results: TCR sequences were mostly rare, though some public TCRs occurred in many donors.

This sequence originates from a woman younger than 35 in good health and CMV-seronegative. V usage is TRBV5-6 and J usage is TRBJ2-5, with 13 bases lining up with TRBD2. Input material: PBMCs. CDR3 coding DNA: TGTGCCAGCAGCTGGGCCTTACTCCGGACTAGCGGGGGCCAAGAGACCCAGTACTTC. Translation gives CASSWALLRTSGGQETQYF.